Below are 19 T cell receptor beta chains sequenced from a single sample in a study of T cell responses to AZD1222 COVID-19 vaccine. The method was immunoSEQ multiplex PCR; TCRdb's version includes in-frame clones alone and lacks a portion of them. The repertoire holds nearly 95,000 clones, with 85% to 90% as singletons. The sequencing used peripheral blood, collected on day 0 of AZD1222 vaccination. These receptors came from an adult in good health.

V is TRBV6-1 and J is TRBJ1-1; D is unclear. The CDR3 runs 12 residues. The V end was cut by 1 base, the J end by 8 bases, with 8 bases between. Germline assignment: CDR1 MNHNS and CDR2 SASEGT. The CDR3 protein is CASSEVGREAFF. The CDR3 DNA is TGTGCCAGCAGTGAAGTCGGGCGAGAAGCTTTCTTT.

This clone was recorded once. The V gene is TRBV5-1, the J gene TRBJ1-1; D unresolved. With 3 bases removed from V and 6 bases from J, the gap between germline ends came to 18 bases. This CDR3 is built from 15 residues. Germline CDR1 is SGHRS and CDR2 is YFSETQ. CDR3 nucleotides: TGCGCCAGCAGCTCCCGGTTCGCCCGCGGGGCTGAAGCTTTCTTT. It is translated as CASSSRFARGAEAFF.

The chain recombines TRBV19 with TRBJ2-2; 10 positions match TRBD1. The V segment lost 9 bases and the J segment 4 bases; nucleotides outside the gene matches: 14. In germline, CDR1 is LNHDA, CDR2 SQIVND (reference sequence). This CDR3 has 17 residues. The CDR3 loop reads CASLDPRDRGFTGELFF. Here the CDR3 DNA reads TGTGCCAGCCTCGACCCCCGGGACAGGGGTTTCACCGGGGAGCTGTTTTTT.

In regard to this clone: The junction and the germline gene differ at one end; a read error may be behind it. This chain joins TRBV27 and TRBJ1-2; D is possibly TRBD1 (6 bases). The CDR3 contains 14 residues. The germline V gene has CDR1 MNHEY and CDR2 SMNVEV (reference sequence). The CDR3 here is CASSQQGKNYGHTF. The CDR3 DNA sequence: TGTGCCAGCAGTCAACAGGGAAAGAACTATGGCCACACCTTC.

This clone appeared a single time. The V and J genes are TRBV25-1 and TRBJ1-2, with D maybe TRBD1 (5 bases). The germline V gene encodes CDR1 MGHDK and CDR2 SYGVNS. This CDR3 region has 13 residues. Deletions cut 4 bases from V and 8 bases from J, with 14 bases between. The CDR3 region has the DNA TGTGCCAGCAGTGTCATGGGGCGGCGGGGCTACACCTTC. This gives the protein CASSVMGRRGYTF.

The V gene is TRBV5-4, the J gene TRBJ1-1; 7 nucleotides match TRBD1. Germline values: CDR1 SGHNT, CDR2 YYREEE (reference sequence). This CDR3 comprises 13 residues. Unmatched junction bases numbered 3, after V lost 0 bases and J lost 7 bases. CDR3 nucleotide sequence: TGTGCCAGCAGCTTGGAGACAGGGTATGAAGCTTTCTTT. This translates into CASSLETGYEAFF.

The CDR3 sequence: CASSLGAATNEKLFF. CDR3 sequence (DNA): TGCGCCAGCAGCTTGGGTGCCGCAACTAATGAAAAACTGTTTTTT. The chain carries TRBV5-1 and TRBJ1-4; D unclear. Germline CDR1 and CDR2: SGHRS and YFSETQ. This CDR3 comprises 15 residues. Deletions cut 0 bases from V and 0 bases from J, with 6 bases between.

The chain recombines TRBV18 with TRBJ2-1; no clear D gene. Trimming cost V 1 base and J 9 bases, with 19 bases left between them. The CDR3 is made up of 16 amino acids. Germline assignment: CDR1 KGHSH and CDR2 LQKENI. The CDR3 spells CASSPRGLGTLREQFF. The CDR3, as DNA: TGTGCCAGCTCACCACGTGGGCTGGGAACCCTGCGTGAGCAGTTCTTC.

This clone was observed once. This chain links TRBV20-1 with TRBJ1-4; D may be TRBD1 (6 bases). Germline assignment: CDR1 DFQATT and CDR2 SNEGSKA (reference sequence). With 3 bases removed from V and 6 bases from J, the gap between germline ends came to 17 bases. The length of the CDR3 is 15 residues. CDR3 protein: CSASPMIRGDEKLFF. The CDR3 nucleotides are TGCAGTGCTAGTCCTATGATAAGGGGGGATGAAAAACTGTTTTTT.

The chain recombines TRBV7-3 with TRBJ1-5; 10 positions match TRBD1. Germline values: CDR1 SGHTA, CDR2 FQGTGA. CDR3 length: 16 amino acids. J was trimmed by 3 bases and V by 5 bases; bases with no gene match: 7. The CDR3 reads CASSPRTGGNNQPQHF. In DNA, the CDR3 is TGTGCCAGCAGCCCTCGGACAGGGGGGAACAATCAGCCCCAGCATTTT.

This chain connects TRBV3-1 (or the pseudogene TRBV3-2) to TRBJ2-5; TRBD1 agrees at 9 bases. The CDR3 totals 14 residues. V lost 0 bases and J lost 7; bases outside the gene matches: 3. CDR1 is LGHDT and CDR2 is YNNKEL in the germline V gene (reference sequence). Here the CDR3 reads CASSQDRQGGTQYF. In DNA, the CDR3 is TGTGCCAGCAGCCAAGACCGACAGGGGGGGACCCAGTACTTC.

The chain uses TRBV7-2 and TRBJ1-1; 7 nucleotides match TRBD1. V dropped 5 bases and J dropped 9; count of bases not matched to a gene: 12. The CDR3 covers 14 residues. Per the germline V gene, CDR1 is SGHTA and CDR2 is FQGNSA. CDR3 in amino acids: CASSTKTGAHQAFF. In DNA form, the CDR3 reads TGTGCCAGCAGCACCAAAACAGGGGCTCATCAAGCTTTCTTT.

J is TRBJ1-2 and V is TRBV6-1; D remains ambiguous. From germline, CDR1 is MNHNS and CDR2 SASEGT. V was shortened by 3 bases and J by 5 bases, with 19 bases between the two germline ends. The CDR3 length is 16 residues. This chain's CDR3 is CASSDDSAGALYGYTF. CDR3 DNA sequence: TGTGCCAGCAGTGACGATAGCGCGGGCGCCTTATATGGCTACACCTTC.

The chain employs TRBV5-4 and TRBJ2-1; D is perhaps TRBD1 or TRBD2 (6 bases each). This CDR3 comprises 15 residues. Trimming pared 5 bases from V and 1 base from J, leaving 13 bases between. Germline V gene lookup returns CDR1 SGHNT and CDR2 YYREEE (reference sequence). The CDR3 DNA is TGTGCCAGCAGTATAGGGGGGCAGTCCTACAATGAGCAGTTCTTC. Its protein is CASSIGGQSYNEQFF.

J is TRBJ2-1 and V is TRBV7-3; no reliable D call. Germline V gene data show CDR1 as SGHTA and CDR2 as FQGTGA. V was pared by 0 bases and J by 7 bases, with 22 bases between. This CDR3 region has 18 residues. CDR3 nucleotide sequence: TGTGCCAGCAGCTTAACGGGAAGTAGCTATGGGCTACAGAATGAGCAGTTCTTC. Translation: CASSLTGSSYGLQNEQFF.

This chain connects TRBV7-3 to TRBJ1-6, with D hard to call. This CDR3 is 14 amino acids long. V was cut by 8 bases and J by 7 bases, with 15 bases left in between. Per the germline V gene, CDR1 is SGHTA and CDR2 is FQGTGA. CDR3 sequence (DNA): TGTGCCAGCTTTTGGCTTGGTCAAAATTCACCCCTCCACTTT. Protein: CASFWLGQNSPLHF.

The chain combines TRBV4-3 with TRBJ1-2, with D possibly being TRBD1 (6 bases). There are 18 residues in the CDR3. In germline, CDR1 is LGHNA, CDR2 YSLEER. Trimming removed 4 bases from V and 3 bases from J, with 24 bases in between. CDR3 loop: CASSPTGRGSGFYYGYTF. In DNA, the CDR3 is TGCGCCAGCAGCCCGACAGGACGAGGGTCGGGGTTTTACTATGGCTACACCTTC.

The chain uses TRBV2 and TRBJ1-3; unclear D gene. The CDR3 loop spans 14 amino acids. Germline values: CDR1 SNHLY, CDR2 FYNNEI. Trimming left V 8 bases short and J 4 bases short, with 15 bases between. The CDR3 coding sequence is TGTGCCAGCTATCTTCCCTCGTCAGGAAACACCATATATTTT. It yields the protein CASYLPSSGNTIYF.

This clone showed up just once. This chain links TRBV6-5 with TRBJ2-7, with 7 bases matching TRBD2. The CDR3 runs 14 residues. V gave up 7 bases and J gave up 5 bases; unmatched junction bases: 11. Germline V gene lookup returns CDR1 MNHEY and CDR2 SVGAGI. The DNA of the CDR3 is TGTGCCAGCACCGGGGGGAGGGGTGTAAACGAGCAGTACTTC. Protein product: CASTGGRGVNEQYF.